These 9 T cell receptor beta chains came from one sample sequenced in a study of blood T cells in healthy people across ages (dated by TCRdb to the mid-2010s). The library was obtained by 5' RACE. The data were produced on an Illumina HiSeq 2500. The second PCR ran for roughly 6 to 11 cycles and used a J-beta primer mix along with a sample-barcoded 5' primer. TCRdb trimmed public reads at Q25 via fastp, called clones via MiXCR and kept in-frame beta chains. Each entry merges the rows of one CDR3 protein and shows their most common DNA and genes. The sample has about 780,000 distinct CDR3 sequences on record, around half of them singletons. The ten largest make up 15% to 20% of the sample. The sample consisted of blood. These TCRs come from a man older than 75 in good health.

This clonotype was seen only a few times. V gene TRBV24-1 combines with J gene TRBJ2-5, with 8 bases identical to TRBD1. This CDR3 region has 15 residues. The trim removed 3 bases at V and 4 bases at J, leaving 6 bases unmatched. Germline CDR1 is KGHDR and CDR2 is SFDVKD. CDR3 DNA: TGTGCCACCAGTGATACCCGGACAGGGCGAGAGACCCAGTACTTC. Amino acids: CATSDTRTGRETQYF.

The V and J genes are TRBV28 and TRBJ2-3, with 7 bases aligning to TRBD1. The CDR3 covers 15 residues. Trimming at V came to 5 bases and at J to 1 base, leaving 6 bases not matched to a gene. CDR1 MDHEN and CDR2 SYDVKM come from the germline V gene. The CDR3 bases are TGTGCCAGCAGTAAACAGGGGTTCGGCACAGATACGCAGTATTTT. Its protein product is CASSKQGFGTDTQYF.

This chain uses TRBV10-3 with TRBJ2-1; D possibly corresponds to TRBD2 (5 bases). Germline values: CDR1 ENHRY, CDR2 SYGVKD. The V end lost 0 bases, the J end lost 4 bases, and 19 bases lay between the germline ends. The CDR3 runs to 18 residues. CDR3 nucleotides: TGTGCCATCAGTGAGTCGTCACTCGCTAGCCAAACTTACAATGAGCAGTTCTTC. This codes for CAISESSLASQTYNEQFF.

The genes are TRBV27 and TRBJ2-3, with a weak D call TRBD2 (6 bases). CDR1 is MNHEY and CDR2 is SMNVEV in the germline V gene (reference sequence). V lost 5 bases and J 1 base, leaving 10 bases between the germline ends. This CDR3 is 14 amino acids long. CDR3 DNA: TGTGCCAGCAGTCGGTCTAGCGGCACAGATACGCAGTATTTT. This codes for CASSRSSGTDTQYF.

Remarks on this clonotype: An end of the junction differs from the germline gene, which may be a read error. The gene calls are TRBV19 and TRBJ1-1, with 10 positions matching TRBD1. The CDR3 runs to 16 residues. Germline V gene data show CDR1 as LNHDA and CDR2 as SQIVND (reference sequence). CDR3 DNA sequence: TGTACCAGTATACGAGGACAGGGGGGCCTGAACACTGAAGCTTTCTTT. It yields the protein CTSIRGQGGLNTEAFF.

This clonotype was seen repeatedly, ten times or more. A junction boundary mismatches the germline segment, possibly from a read error. J is TRBJ2-1 and V is TRBV5-1; 10 bases are shared with TRBD2. Germline V gives CDR1 SGHRS, CDR2 YFSETQ. The CDR3 consists of 15 residues. In DNA form, the CDR3 reads TGTGCCAGCAGTTTACCTAGCGGGGGATACAATGAGCAGTTCTTC. As protein: CASSLPSGGYNEQFF.

The chain joins TRBV5-5 to TRBJ2-5; TRBD2 matches at 8 bases. Per germline, CDR1 SGHKS and CDR2 YYEKEE (reference sequence). The V segment lost 6 bases and the J segment 4 bases; nucleotides outside the gene matches: 14. The length of the CDR3 is 16 residues. This chain's CDR3 is CASTRSGSQSVETQYF. The CDR3 DNA is TGTGCCAGCACCCGGAGCGGGAGCCAGTCTGTAGAGACCCAGTACTTC.

The V and J genes are TRBV2 and TRBJ1-2; weak D call: TRBD1 (6 bases). CDR1 and CDR2 (germline): SNHLY, FYNNEI. CDR3 length: 14 residues. Trimming stripped 7 bases from V and 2 bases from J, with 14 bases between. The CDR3 sequence: CASKTGIRNYGYTF. The CDR3 DNA reads as TGTGCCAGCAAAACAGGGATAAGAAACTATGGCTACACCTTC.

This clonotype was counted a few times. This chain uses TRBV12-3 or TRBV12-4 with TRBJ2-1; 7 bases line up with TRBD2. The CDR3 loop spans 14 amino acids. With V trimmed by 4 bases and J by 15 bases, 15 bases remained unmatched. CDR3 loop: CASSSSGTSHVRFF. The CDR3 DNA follows: TGTGCCAGCAGTTCAAGCGGGACCTCCCATGTTAGGTTCTTC.